This T cell receptor beta chain was sequenced for a study of breast tumors, draining lymph nodes, adjacent tissues. TCRdb processed the multiplex PCR reads anew with MiXCR; each CDR3 protein has one entry. This sample has approximately 200,000 distinct CDR3 sequences, with 30% to 40% found just once. This clonotype was detected many times. Antigen specificity is unknown. The lymph nodes were axillary draining lymph nodes from breast cancer patients. Notes on the study in general: Most tumor T cells seemingly derive from lymph node, then expand in tumor. Compared with basal-like, luminal-like tumors shared significantly more repertoire with nontumor tissue.

Sample: axillary lymph node tissue. This sequence was found in a female donor with breast cancer. Some clones in this sample may be carry-over from other donors' samples.

The CDR3 region is CSANLGTGGMPQHF. The CDR3 DNA is TGCAGTGCGAATCTCGGGACAGGAGGGATGCCCCAGCATTTT. The chain couples TRBV20-1 to TRBJ1-5, with 8 positions matching TRBD1. The CDR3 is 14 residues long. With V trimmed by 6 bases and J by 9 bases, 13 bases remained unmatched. Germline V gene lookup returns CDR1 DFQATT and CDR2 SNEGSKA (reference sequence).